Listed below are T cell receptor beta chains from one sample, sequenced in a study of monozygotic twins with inflammatory bowel disease. TCRdb re-called the 5' RACE reads and gives one entry per CDR3 protein, without DNA. The sample data list approximately 300,000 distinct CDR3 sequences. The sequenced material came from blood. Every receptor here comes from a human donor with ulcerative colitis or Crohn's disease, or a healthy co-twin of an affected twin (not recorded which). Both conserved end residues are part of each CDR3. Each record gives: V gene, J gene, CDR3 protein.

V gene: TRBV19
J gene: TRBJ1-2
CDR3 protein: CASSIASPARASNYGYTF

V gene: TRBV20-1
J gene: TRBJ2-3
CDR3 protein: CSAPTGTDTQYF

V gene: TRBV20-1
J gene: TRBJ2-3
CDR3 protein: CSVGQGRRDTQYF

V gene: TRBV10-3
J gene: TRBJ1-2
CDR3 protein: CAIGTHLYGYTF

V gene: TRBV20-1
J gene: TRBJ2-7
CDR3 protein: CSAGTGGDEQYF

V gene: TRBV10-3
J gene: TRBJ2-7
CDR3 protein: CAISGPTGSYEQYF

V gene: TRBV21-1
J gene: TRBJ2-5
CDR3 protein: CASSKAQRREETQYF

V gene: TRBV6-6
J gene: TRBJ1-4
CDR3 protein: CASSLRTEEKLFF

V gene: TRBV5-1
J gene: TRBJ2-5
CDR3 protein: CASKSWTVQETQYF

V gene: TRBV9
J gene: TRBJ1-1
CDR3 protein: CASSVVAVNTEAFF

V gene: TRBV7-9
J gene: TRBJ1-2
CDR3 protein: CASSLVAEQTLYGYTF

V gene: TRBV28
J gene: TRBJ2-5
CDR3 protein: CASSPNKFRQGRETQYF

V gene: TRBV7-2
J gene: TRBJ2-1
CDR3 protein: CASSRLAALYNEQFF

V gene: TRBV6-1
J gene: TRBJ1-4
CDR3 protein: CASRPLDRGEKLIF

V gene: TRBV9
J gene: TRBJ2-1
CDR3 protein: CASSARPSGTGGQNEQFF

V gene: TRBV12-3/TRBV12-4
J gene: TRBJ1-1
CDR3 protein: CASSLVAPNTEAFF

V gene: TRBV20-1
J gene: TRBJ1-2
CDR3 protein: CSARRGQRNYGYTF

V gene: TRBV18
J gene: TRBJ2-7
CDR3 protein: CASSPPGSGSSYEQYF